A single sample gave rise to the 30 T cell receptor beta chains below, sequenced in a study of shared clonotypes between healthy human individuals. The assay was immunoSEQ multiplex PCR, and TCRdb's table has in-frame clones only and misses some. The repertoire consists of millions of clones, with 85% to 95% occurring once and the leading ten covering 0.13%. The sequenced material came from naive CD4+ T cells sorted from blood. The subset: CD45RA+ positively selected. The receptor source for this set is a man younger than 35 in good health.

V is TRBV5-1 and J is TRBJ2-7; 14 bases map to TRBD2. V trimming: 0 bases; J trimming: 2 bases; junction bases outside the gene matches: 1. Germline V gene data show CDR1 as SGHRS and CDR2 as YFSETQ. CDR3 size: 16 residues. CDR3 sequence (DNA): TGCGCCAGCAGCTTGGAGGGACTAGCGGGAGCCTACGAGCAGTACTTC. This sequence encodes CASSLEGLAGAYEQYF. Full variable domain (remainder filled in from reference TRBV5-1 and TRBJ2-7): KAGVTQTPRYLIKTRGQQVTLSCSPISGHRSVSWYQQTPGQGLQFLFEYFSETQRNKGNFPGRFSGRQFSNSRSEMNVSTLELGDSALYLCASSLEGLAGAYEQYFGPGTRLTVT.

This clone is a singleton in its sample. As DNA, the CDR3 is TGTGCCAGCAGCCAAGATACCCCAGGGGGCCGCGGCGGGGAGCTGTTTTTT. This sequence encodes CASSQDTPGGRGGELFF. The chain is built from TRBV4-2 and TRBJ2-2, with 8 bases that match TRBD1. CDR1 LGHNA and CDR2 YNFKEQ come from the germline V gene. The CDR3 sequence is 17 residues long. V lost 0 bases to trimming and J lost 7 bases; unmatched junction nucleotides: 10.

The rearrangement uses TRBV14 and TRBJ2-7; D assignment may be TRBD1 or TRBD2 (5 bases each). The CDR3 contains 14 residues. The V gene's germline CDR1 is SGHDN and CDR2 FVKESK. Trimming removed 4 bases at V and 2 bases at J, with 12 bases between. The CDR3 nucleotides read TGTGCCAGCAGCCCCGGGACCCACACCTACGAGCAGTACTTC. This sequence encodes CASSPGTHTYEQYF.

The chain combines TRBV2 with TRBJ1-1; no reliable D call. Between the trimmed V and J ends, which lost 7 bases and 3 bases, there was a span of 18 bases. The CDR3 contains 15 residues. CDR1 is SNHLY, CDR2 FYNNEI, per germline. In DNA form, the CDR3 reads TGTGCCAGCATAGAGGGAGGGCTCGGGGACACTGAAGCTTTCTTT. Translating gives CASIEGGLGDTEAFF.

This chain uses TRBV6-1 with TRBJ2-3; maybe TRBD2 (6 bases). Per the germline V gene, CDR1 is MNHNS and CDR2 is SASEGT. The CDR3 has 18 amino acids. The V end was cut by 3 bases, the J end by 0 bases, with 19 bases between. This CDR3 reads CASSEDYLGAGSTDTQYF. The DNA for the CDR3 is TGTGCCAGCAGTGAGGACTACCTAGGGGCGGGCAGCACAGATACGCAGTATTTT.

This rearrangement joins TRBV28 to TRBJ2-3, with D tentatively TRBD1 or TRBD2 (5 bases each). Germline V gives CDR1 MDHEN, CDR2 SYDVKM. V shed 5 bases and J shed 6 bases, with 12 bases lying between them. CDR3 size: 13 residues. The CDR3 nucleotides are TGTGCCAGCAGTCCGGGACGTCTTGATACGCAGTATTTT. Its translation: CASSPGRLDTQYF.

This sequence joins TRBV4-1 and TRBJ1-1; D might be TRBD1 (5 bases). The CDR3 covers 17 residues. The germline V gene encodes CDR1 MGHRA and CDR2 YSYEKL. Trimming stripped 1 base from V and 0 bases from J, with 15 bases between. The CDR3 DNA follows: TGCGCCAGCAGCCAAGCGGCGACAGCGACTTTGAACACTGAAGCTTTCTTT. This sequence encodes CASSQAATATLNTEAFF.

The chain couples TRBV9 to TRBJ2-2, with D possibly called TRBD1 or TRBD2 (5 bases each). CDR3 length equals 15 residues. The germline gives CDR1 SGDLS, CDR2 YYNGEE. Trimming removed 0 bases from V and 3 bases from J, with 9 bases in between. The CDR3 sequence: CASSVEPGHTGELFF. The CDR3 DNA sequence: TGTGCCAGCAGCGTAGAACCGGGACACACCGGGGAGCTGTTTTTT. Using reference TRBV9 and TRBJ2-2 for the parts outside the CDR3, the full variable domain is DSGVTQTPKHLITATGQRVTLRCSPRSGDLSVYWYQQSLDQGLQFLIQYYNGEERAKGNILERFSAQQFPDLHSELNLSSLELGDSALYFCASSVEPGHTGELFFGEGSRLTVL.

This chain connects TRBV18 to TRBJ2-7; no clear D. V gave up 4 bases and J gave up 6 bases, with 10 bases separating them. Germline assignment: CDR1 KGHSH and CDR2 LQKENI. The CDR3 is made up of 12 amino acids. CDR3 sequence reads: CASSLISSEQYF. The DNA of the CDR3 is TGTGCCAGCTCACTGATCTCGTCCGAGCAGTACTTC.

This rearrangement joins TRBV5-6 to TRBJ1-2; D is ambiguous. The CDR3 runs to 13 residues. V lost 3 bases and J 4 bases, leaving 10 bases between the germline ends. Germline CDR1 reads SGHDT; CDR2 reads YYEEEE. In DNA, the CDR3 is TGTGCCAGCAGCTATCCGGCGGGCTATGGCTACACCTTC. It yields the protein CASSYPAGYGYTF.

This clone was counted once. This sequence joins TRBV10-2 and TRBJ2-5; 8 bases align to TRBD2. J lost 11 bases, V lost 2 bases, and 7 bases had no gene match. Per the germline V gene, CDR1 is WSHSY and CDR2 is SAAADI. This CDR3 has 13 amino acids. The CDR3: CASSEVGTSLQYF. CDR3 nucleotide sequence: TGCGCCAGCAGTGAGGTCGGGACTAGTTTGCAGTACTTC.

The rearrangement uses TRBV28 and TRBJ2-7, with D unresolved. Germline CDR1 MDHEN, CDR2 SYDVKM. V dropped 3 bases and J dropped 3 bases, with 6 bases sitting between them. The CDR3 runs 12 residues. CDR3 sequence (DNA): TGTGCCAGCAGTTTTACGATCTACGAGCAGTACTTC. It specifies CASSFTIYEQYF. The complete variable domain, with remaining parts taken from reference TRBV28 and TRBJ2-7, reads DVKVTQSSRYLVKRTGEKVFLECVQDMDHENMFWYRQDPGLGLRLIYFSYDVKMKEKGDIPEGYSVSREKKERFSLILESASTNQTSMYLCASSFTIYEQYFGPGTRLTVT.

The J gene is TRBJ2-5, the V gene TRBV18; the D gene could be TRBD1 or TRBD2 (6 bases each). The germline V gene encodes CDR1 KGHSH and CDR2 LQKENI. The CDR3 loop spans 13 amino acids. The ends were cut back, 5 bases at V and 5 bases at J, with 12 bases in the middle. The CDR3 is CASSSTGAETQYF. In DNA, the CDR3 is TGTGCCAGCTCAAGTACGGGGGCCGAGACCCAGTACTTC.

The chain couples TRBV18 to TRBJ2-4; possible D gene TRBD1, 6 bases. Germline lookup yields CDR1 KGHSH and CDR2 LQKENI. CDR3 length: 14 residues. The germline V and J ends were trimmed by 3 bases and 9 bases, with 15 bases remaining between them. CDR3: CASSPGTNSPIQYF. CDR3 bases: TGTGCCAGCTCACCGGGGACAAATTCACCCATTCAGTACTTC. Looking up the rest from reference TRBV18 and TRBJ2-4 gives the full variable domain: NAGVMQNPRHLVRRRGQEARLRCSPMKGHSHVYWYRQLPEEGLKFMVYLQKENIIDESGMPKERFSAEFPKEGPSILRIQQVVRGDSAAYFCASSPGTNSPIQYFGAGTRLSVL.

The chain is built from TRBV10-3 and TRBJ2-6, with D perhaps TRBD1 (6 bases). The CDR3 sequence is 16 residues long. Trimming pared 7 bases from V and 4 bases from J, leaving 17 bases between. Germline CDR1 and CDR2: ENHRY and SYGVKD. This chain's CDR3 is CAITSIAQGGANVLTF. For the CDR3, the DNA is TGTGCCATCACTTCCATAGCACAGGGAGGGGCCAACGTCCTGACTTTC.

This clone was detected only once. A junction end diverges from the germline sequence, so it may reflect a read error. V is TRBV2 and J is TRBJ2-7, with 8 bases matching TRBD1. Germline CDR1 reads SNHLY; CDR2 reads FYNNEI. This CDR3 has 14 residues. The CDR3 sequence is CASTERTGPYEQYF. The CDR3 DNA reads TGTGCCAGCACTGAAAGGACAGGGCCCTACGAGCAGTACTTC.

CDR3 in DNA: TGTGCCAGCAGCTTAGGGACGGTTAGCTCCTACGAGCAGTACTTC. Translation gives CASSLGTVSSYEQYF. The chain links TRBV11-2 to TRBJ2-7; D is unresolved. The germline gives CDR1 SGHAT, CDR2 FQNNGV. Between the trimmed V and J ends, which lost 1 base and 0 bases, there was a span of 10 bases. This CDR3 is 15 amino acids long. Full variable domain (remainder filled in from reference TRBV11-2 and TRBJ2-7): EAGVAQSPRYKIIEKRQSVAFWCNPISGHATLYWYQQILGQGPKLLIQFQNNGVVDDSQLPKDRFSAERLKGVDSTLKIQPAKLEDSAVYLCASSLGTVSSYEQYFGPGTRLTVT.

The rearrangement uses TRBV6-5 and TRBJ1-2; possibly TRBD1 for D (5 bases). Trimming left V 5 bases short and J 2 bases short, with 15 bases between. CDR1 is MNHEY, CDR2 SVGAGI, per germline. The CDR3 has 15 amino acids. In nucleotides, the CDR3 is TGTGCCAGCAGTCGACAGATACTAGTAAACTATGGCTACACCTTC. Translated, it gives CASSRQILVNYGYTF.

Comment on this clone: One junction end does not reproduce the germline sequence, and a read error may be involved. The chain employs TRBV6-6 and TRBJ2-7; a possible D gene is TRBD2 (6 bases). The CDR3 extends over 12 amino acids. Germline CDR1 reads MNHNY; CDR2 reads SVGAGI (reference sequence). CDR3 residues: CASTSVGGPGRF. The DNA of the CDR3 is TGTGCCAGCACCTCCGTGGGAGGCCCAGGGAGATTC.

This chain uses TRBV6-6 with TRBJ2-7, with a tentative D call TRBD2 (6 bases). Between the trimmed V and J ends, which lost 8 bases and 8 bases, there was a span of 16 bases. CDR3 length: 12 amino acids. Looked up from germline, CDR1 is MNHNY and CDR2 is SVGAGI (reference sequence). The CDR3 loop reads CASGTEVGKQYF. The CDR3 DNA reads TGTGCCAGCGGGACTGAGGTGGGAAAGCAGTACTTC.

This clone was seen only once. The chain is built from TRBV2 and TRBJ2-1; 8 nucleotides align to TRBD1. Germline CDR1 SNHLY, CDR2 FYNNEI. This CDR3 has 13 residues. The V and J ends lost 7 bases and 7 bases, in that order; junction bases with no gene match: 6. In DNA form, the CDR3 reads TGTGCCAGCACTGGGACAGGAAGGAATGAGCAGTTCTTC. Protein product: CASTGTGRNEQFF.

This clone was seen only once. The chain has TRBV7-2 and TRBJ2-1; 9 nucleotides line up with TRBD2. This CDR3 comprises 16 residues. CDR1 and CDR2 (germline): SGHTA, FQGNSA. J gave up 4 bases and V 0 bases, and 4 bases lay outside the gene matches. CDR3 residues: CASSLASSGVYNEQFF. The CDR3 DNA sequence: TGTGCCAGCAGCTTAGCCTCTAGCGGGGTATACAATGAGCAGTTCTTC.

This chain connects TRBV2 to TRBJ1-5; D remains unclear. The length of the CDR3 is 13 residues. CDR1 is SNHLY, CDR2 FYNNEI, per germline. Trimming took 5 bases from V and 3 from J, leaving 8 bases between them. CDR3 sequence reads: CASSTIYNQPQHF. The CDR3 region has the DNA TGTGCCAGCAGTACGATTTACAATCAGCCCCAGCATTTT. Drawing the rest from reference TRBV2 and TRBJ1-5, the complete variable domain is EPEVTQTPSHQVTQMGQEVILRCVPISNHLYFYWYRQILGQKVEFLVSFYNNEISEKSEIFDDQFSVERPDGSNFTLKIRSTKLEDSAMYFCASSTIYNQPQHFGDGTRLSIL.

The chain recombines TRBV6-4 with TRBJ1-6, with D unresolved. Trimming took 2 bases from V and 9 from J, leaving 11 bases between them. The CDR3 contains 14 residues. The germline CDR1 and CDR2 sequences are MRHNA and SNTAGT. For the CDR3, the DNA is TGTGCCAGCAGTGACGACGGGATCGGTTCACCCCTCCACTTT. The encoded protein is CASSDDGIGSPLHF.

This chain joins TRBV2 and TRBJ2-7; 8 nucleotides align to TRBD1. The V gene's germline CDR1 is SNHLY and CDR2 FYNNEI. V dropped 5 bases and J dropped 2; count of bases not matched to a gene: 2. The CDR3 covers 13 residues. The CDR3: CASSYRGAYEQYF. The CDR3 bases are TGTGCCAGCAGTTACAGGGGGGCCTACGAGCAGTACTTC. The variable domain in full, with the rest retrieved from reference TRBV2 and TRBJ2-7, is EPEVTQTPSHQVTQMGQEVILRCVPISNHLYFYWYRQILGQKVEFLVSFYNNEISEKSEIFDDQFSVERPDGSNFTLKIRSTKLEDSAMYFCASSYRGAYEQYFGPGTRLTVT.

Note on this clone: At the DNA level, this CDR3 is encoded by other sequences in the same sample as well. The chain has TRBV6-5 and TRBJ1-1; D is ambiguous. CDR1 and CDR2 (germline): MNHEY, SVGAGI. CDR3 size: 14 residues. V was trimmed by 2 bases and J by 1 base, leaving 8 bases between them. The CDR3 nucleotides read TGTGCCAGCAGTTACGGCCAGACGAACACTGAAGCTTTCTTT. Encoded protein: CASSYGQTNTEAFF.

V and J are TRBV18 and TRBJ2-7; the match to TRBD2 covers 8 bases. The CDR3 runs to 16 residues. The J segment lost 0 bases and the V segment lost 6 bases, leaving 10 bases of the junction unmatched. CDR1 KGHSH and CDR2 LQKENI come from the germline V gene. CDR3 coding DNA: TGTGCCAGCTCCCAAATACTAGCGGTAGCCTCCTACGAGCAGTACTTC. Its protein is CASSQILAVASYEQYF.

The CDR3 sequence: CAWNTGAGANVLTF. The DNA of the CDR3 is TGTGCCTGGAATACAGGGGCTGGGGCCAACGTCCTGACTTTC. V gene TRBV30 combines with J gene TRBJ2-6; 7 bases fit TRBD1. The CDR3 is 14 residues long. Trimming at V came to 4 bases and at J to 2 bases, leaving 2 bases not matched to a gene. Germline-derived CDR1 and CDR2 are GTSNPN and SVGIG (reference sequence).

CDR3 sequence (DNA): TGCAGCGTGAAGGCTAACCGGGGGGCTCCCTACGAGCAGTACTTC. Translating it yields CSVKANRGAPYEQYF. This sequence joins TRBV29-1 and TRBJ2-7; perhaps TRBD2 as D (7 bases). Germline assignment: CDR1 SQVTM and CDR2 ANQGSEA. The V end lost 6 bases, the J end lost 2 bases, and 20 bases lay between the germline ends. The CDR3 is 15 amino acids.

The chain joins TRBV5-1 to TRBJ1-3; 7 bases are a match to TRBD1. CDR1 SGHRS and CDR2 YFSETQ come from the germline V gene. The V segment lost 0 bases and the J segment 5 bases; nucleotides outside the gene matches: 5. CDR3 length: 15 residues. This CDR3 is CASSLVPGGRNTIYF. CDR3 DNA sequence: TGCGCCAGCAGCTTGGTACCAGGGGGTCGAAACACCATATATTTT.